These T cell receptor beta chains were read from a single sample in a study of PD-L1 blockade in urothelial cancer. Method: immunoSEQ multiplex PCR; TCRdb's copy keeps in-frame clones and lacks some. This table holds under 130,000 clones, about 85% found once. Sequencing was performed on PBMCs, taken around atezolizumab (anti-PD-L1) treatment. The receptors shown here come from a man aged 50 to 60 with urothelial cancer. Both conserved end residues are trimmed from each CDR3.

J gene | V gene | CDR3 protein
TRBJ1-1 | TRBV15 | ATSSLRGTGTEAF
TRBJ2-5 | TRBV6-5 | ASRIAGGGQETQY
TRBJ1-2 | TRBV28 | ASRQGLWANYGYT
TRBJ2-3 | TRBV5-6 | ASSSSGTDTQY
TRBJ2-2 | TRBV30 | AWRPGTRNTGELF
TRBJ1-2 | TRBV28 | ASLPTRTYGYT
TRBJ1-4 | TRBV15 | ATSRDPGEKLF
TRBJ2-1 | TRBV5-4 | ASSLGTGGYNEQF
TRBJ2-5 | TRBV28 | ASSLSGSGETQY
TRBJ2-1 | TRBV9 | ASSAGGEQF
TRBJ2-2 | TRBV6-5 | ASSYSRGRVAGELF
TRBJ2-3 | TRBV5-4 | ASSGGLAGWSDTQY
TRBJ2-1 | TRBV6-6 | ATQGGLAEGSDRF
TRBJ2-7 | TRBV6-5 | ASIGYEQY